The present T cell receptor beta chain was sequenced within a study of control samples from healthy donors and cancer patients (dated by TCRdb to the early 2020s). CDR3 length: 15 amino acids, cysteine to phenylalanine. Only CDR3 DNA is held: 45 bases, read in frame from base 1. From the germline V gene, CDR1 is KGHDR and CDR2 is SFDVKD. After removal of 4 bases from V and 4 bases from J, the junction retains 3 bases not matched to a gene. Notes on this clone: Its antigen specificity is not known. It has no much larger one-base neighbor in the sample; base qualities were not kept.

The library was produced with the immunoSEQ multiplex PCR assay. Not all clones reach the TCRdb copy of this immuneACCESS table, which keeps in-frame sequences only. Checked studies attribute under half of the gap to unresolved V genes and leave the rest unexplained. Present in this sample are some 130,000 clones, about 93% of which were seen just once. The top ten constitute 2% to 3% of the sample. Sequenced material: blood. This sequence originates from a man aged 40-55 years in good health. Recombination joined TRBV24-1 with TRBJ2-2; 9 bases in between match TRBD1. The CDR3 amino acid sequence is: CATSDQGQGTGELFF. The bases read TGTGCCACCAGTGACCAGGGACAGGGCACCGGGGAGCTGTTTTTT.